The entry that follows covers one TCR beta chain sequence. This clone's antigen is unknown. Base quality data are lacking; no much larger clone is found one base away. V is clipped by 4 bases and J by 8 bases, and the sequence between their germline boundaries is 20 bases long. From its cysteine to its phenylalanine, the CDR3 spans 15 amino acids. The CDR3 DNA has 45 bases and is translated from base 1. Based on the germline V gene (reference sequence), the CDR1 and CDR2 sequences are LNHDA and SQIVND. Using the deep immunoSEQ assay, multiplex PCR amplified TCR CDR3 regions from genomic DNA. Genomic DNA extracted from each cell subset was distributed evenly over all wells of several immunoSEQ 96-well plates, and each plate served as one replicate. For sorted subsets, roughly 200 ng of genomic DNA, equivalent to 30,000 or so T cell genomes, went into each replicate PCR. Purified libraries were measured with a Qubit 3.0 fluorometer, size-checked on a Bioanalyzer 2100, and measured again with the KAPA Library Quantification kit. Every immunoSEQ 96-well plate was sequenced on a separate single-read 150-cycle Illumina NextSeq 550 flow cell. On the authors' methods: Because the immunoSEQ output held only junctional sequences and lacked quality scores, the filtering could not match the filtering applied to full-length reads. To assign V/J genes and CDR3, sequences were annotated using PyIR, a Python wrapper for IgBLAST v1.9, with IMGT germline references. Any read was removed if the V/J assignment was weak (E-value above 1e-6), the CDR3 was missing, or the read contained stop codons, out-of-frame junctions, or ambiguous translated residues. V3J clonotypes were defined as sequences sharing the same inferred V gene, J gene, and CDR3 amino acid sequence. The percentage overlap between two repertoires was calculated by dividing the number of shared unique clonotypes by the size of the smaller repertoire. Repertoire richness was assessed with RTK rarefaction, the Chao1 estimator, and Recon v2.1 estimates of unobserved clonotypes. OLGA was used to compute generation probabilities for all TCRbeta clonotypes that the gDNA method yielded from four donors. TCRdb carries this immuneACCESS record with in-frame sequences only. Its versions omit some clonotypes, under half of them owing to an unresolved V gene in the studies checked, with the rest unexplained. V, J and clone size are taken as reported in that table, and D and trimming were inferred from the DNA itself. This sample lists about 2.1 million clones; roughly 93% were detected once. The top ten constitute less than 2% of the sample.

CD8 naive samples consisted of CD45RO-negative cells that were positively selected for CCR7, yielding a CD45RA+CCR7+ population without TemRA cells. Healthy HIV-negative adults with no recently reported acute infections or vaccinations were included as donors. Every donor was a Caucasian adult residing in Nashville, Tennessee, USA. Blood was obtained by leukapheresis, after which PBMCs were separated by Ficoll-Histopaque density gradient centrifugation and cryopreserved in liquid nitrogen vapor phase. Purity and quantity of every magnetically sorted T cell population were checked by analytical flow cytometry. Each sorted fraction had its genomic DNA isolated and then quantified by UV absorbance on a Nanodrop 2000c. These data are taken from a study of shared clonotypes between healthy human individuals (dated by TCRdb to 2020 to 2022). Some background on the complete study: Two women and three men aged 18 to 49 years were included in the cohort. Per donor, three plates each were used for CD4 naive and CD4 memory, two for CD8 naive, and one for CD8 memory. Blood TCR repertoires of about 5 healthy adults were deeply sequenced to estimate repertoire size and the extent of clonotype sharing between individuals. Libraries were prepared and TCR repertoires were sequenced by different laboratories using diverse techniques, in order to increase sequencing depth and limit assay-specific biases. Between about 0.8 and 9 billion PBMCs per donor were obtained by leukapheresis. General conclusions and limits of the study: Estimated clonotype richness was generally larger for naive than for memory subsets. Across a few donors, approximately 5% of naive CD4, over 3% of naive CD8, under 2.5% of memory CD4, and approximately 0.4% of memory CD8 clonotypes were shared. Higher generation probabilities were observed for clonotypes shared by all four sorted-subset donors than for non-shared clonotypes. The small number of donors limited the genetic and exposure-history diversity represented. Incomplete sequencing was indicated by rarefaction of sorted-subset datasets, despite the large sequencing depth. Based on pairwise subsampling, the degree of clonotype sharing among donors was expected to be affected by sequencing depth. Only blood was sampled, and tissue TCR repertoires likely differ from those in blood.

This receptor was obtained from a young man in good health. Some clones in this sample may be carry-over from other donors' samples. Sequenced: naive CD8+ T cells from PBMCs. Explained via the paper, the cell subset or site label denotes: CD45RA+CCR7+. This chain is built from TRBV19 and TRBJ1-2; TRBD1 could be the D gene, as 6 bases match. The nucleotides read TGTGCCAGTAGTACCACAGGGACTATCTATTGGGGCTACACCTTC. Its amino acids are CASSTTGTIYWGYTF.